The rows below give T cell receptor beta chains drawn from one sample of a study of cytomegalovirus exposure and HLA in healthy donors. Profiling relied on immunoSEQ multiplex PCR, and the TCRdb table lists in-frame clones only, not all of them. The table records about 200,000 clones, roughly 80% of them present only once. Material: PBMCs. These TCRs come from a woman under 40 in good health and CMV-seronegative. CDR3s include the opening cysteine and the closing phenylalanine or tryptophan. The order of the fields is J gene, V gene, CDR3 length, CDR3 protein.

TRBJ2-3 TRBV5-6 14 CASSLLGTADTQYF
TRBJ2-7 TRBV29-1 14 CSVRRDSSSYEQYF
TRBJ2-5 TRBV19 12 CASAQGYGTQYF
TRBJ1-4 TRBV30 16 CAWSMWGSATNEKLFF
TRBJ1-2 TRBV9 12 CASSQADYGYTF
TRBJ1-1 TRBV5-4 12 CASSLQGLGAFF
TRBJ2-3 TRBV10-3 15 CAISESAGPTDTQYF
TRBJ2-2 TRBV7-7 16 CASSSTDGRRIGELFF
TRBJ1-1 TRBV18 15 CASKPQRAGHTEAFF
TRBJ2-2 TRBV5-4 16 CASSPELAGLSGELFF
TRBJ2-5 TRBV7-8 17 CASSLPEGGGREETQYF
TRBJ1-4 TRBV25-1 15 CASSDQTGGGEKLFF
TRBJ2-3 TRBV11-2 17 CASSLWLAGGSADTQYF
TRBJ2-1 TRBV7-2 13 CASSLASPGEQFF
TRBJ1-1 TRBV4-1 16 CASSQERAELNTEAFF
TRBJ2-7 TRBV25-1 14 CASSGQVFPYEQYF
TRBJ2-7 TRBV18 16 CASSPSAYRAGNEQYF
TRBJ2-1 TRBV7-2 15 CASSSSGGAYNEQFF
TRBJ2-5 TRBV28 14 CASSLLQGLETQYF
TRBJ2-7 TRBV5-1 14 CASSYRQDEGEQYF
TRBJ2-5 TRBV6-6 14 CASGGSGRRETQYF
TRBJ1-2 TRBV27 16 CASTPSWDRAFYGYTF
TRBJ2-5 TRBV28 14 CASSFPQGWGTQYF
TRBJ1-3 TRBV5-1 15 CASSPTGGEGNTIYF
TRBJ2-3 TRBV5-1 13 CASSLASTDTQYF
TRBJ1-3 TRBV7-2 16 CASSLVIRSSGNTIYF
TRBJ2-1 TRBV4-1 17 CASSQEDYLSSYNEQFF
TRBJ2-1 TRBV28 15 CASPPRDRASNEQFF
TRBJ1-3 TRBV30 17 CAWTGVPKSLSGNTIYF
TRBJ1-2 TRBV19 16 CASTRGGATSNYGYTF
TRBJ2-7 TRBV7-9 12 CASSFTRERQYF
TRBJ2-7 TRBV29-1 13 CSAGTASSYEQYF
TRBJ1-5 TRBV28 14 CASSLTRVNQPQHF
TRBJ2-3 TRBV7-9 15 CASSFRGSGTDTQYF
TRBJ1-4 TRBV29-1 12 CSVAEDNEKLFF
TRBJ1-2 TRBV9 16 CASSVDALGDNYGYPF
TRBJ1-4 TRBV5-1 14 CASSLRGLHEKLFF
TRBJ2-5 TRBV7-9 14 CASSPFRGLETQYF
TRBJ2-1 TRBV7-9 17 CAATTSGGDNSYNEQFF
TRBJ2-6 TRBV5-4 15 CASSLGTAGANVLTF
TRBJ2-3 TRBV4-1 16 CASSLRVARGTDTQYF
TRBJ1-2 TRBV27 13 CASSPSRNYGYTF
TRBJ1-6 TRBV27 14 CASTSVENNSPLHF